This T cell receptor beta chain derives from a study of OX40 agonist ivuxolimab in advanced cancers. The CDR3 contains 11 residues. Deletions cut 5 bases from V and 6 bases from J, with 8 bases between. Looked up from germline, CDR1 is SGHVS and CDR2 is FQNEAQ. The assay was immunoSEQ multiplex PCR, and TCRdb's table has in-frame clones only and misses some. The sample lists roughly 53,000 clones, 75% to 85% seen once, with around 2.5% in the top ten. This chain joins TRBV7-8 and TRBJ2-7; D is perhaps TRBD1 (6 bases). The receptor was derived from an adult with an advanced solid tumor such as melanoma, head and neck, liver or kidney cancer. Sequenced here: CD4+ or CD8+ T cells sorted from blood, sampled in a trial of the OX40 agonist ivuxolimab. The CDR3 here is CASSIQGEQYF. Here the CDR3 DNA reads TGTGCCAGCAGCATACAGGGCGAGCAGTACTTC.